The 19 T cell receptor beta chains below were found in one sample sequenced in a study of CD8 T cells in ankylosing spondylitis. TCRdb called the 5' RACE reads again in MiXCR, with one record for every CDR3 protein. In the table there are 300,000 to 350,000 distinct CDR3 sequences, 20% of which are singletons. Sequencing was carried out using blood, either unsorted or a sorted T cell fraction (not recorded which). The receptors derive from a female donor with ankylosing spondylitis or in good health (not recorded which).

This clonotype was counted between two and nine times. Here the CDR3 DNA reads TGTGCCAGCAGCCCGAACCCAGGCTACGAGCAGTACTTC. Protein sequence: CASSPNPGYEQYF. The gene calls are TRBV5-4 and TRBJ2-7; D is undetermined. Germline V CDR1 and CDR2: SGHNT, YYREEE (reference sequence). V was cut by 4 bases and J by 3 bases, with 11 bases left in between. The CDR3 loop spans 13 amino acids.

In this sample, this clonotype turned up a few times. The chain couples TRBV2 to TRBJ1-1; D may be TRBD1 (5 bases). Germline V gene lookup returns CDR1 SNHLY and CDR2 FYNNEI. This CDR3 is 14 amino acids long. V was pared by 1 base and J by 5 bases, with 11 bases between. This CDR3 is CASSEEGARTEAFF. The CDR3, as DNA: TGTGCCAGCAGTGAAGAAGGGGCCCGAACTGAAGCTTTCTTT. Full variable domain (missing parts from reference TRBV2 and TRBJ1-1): EPEVTQTPSHQVTQMGQEVILRCVPISNHLYFYWYRQILGQKVEFLVSFYNNEISEKSEIFDDQFSVERPDGSNFTLKIRSTKLEDSAMYFCASSEEGARTEAFFGQGTRLTVV.

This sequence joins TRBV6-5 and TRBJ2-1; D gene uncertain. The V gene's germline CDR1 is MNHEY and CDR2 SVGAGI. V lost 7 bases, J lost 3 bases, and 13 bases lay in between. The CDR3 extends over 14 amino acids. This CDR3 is CASIYSASYNEQFF. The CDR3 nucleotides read TGTGCCAGCATTTATAGTGCTAGCTACAATGAGCAGTTCTTC.

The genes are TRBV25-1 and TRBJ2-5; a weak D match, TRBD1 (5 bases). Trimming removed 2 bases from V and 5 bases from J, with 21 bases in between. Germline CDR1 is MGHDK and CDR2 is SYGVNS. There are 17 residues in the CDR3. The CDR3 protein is CASSEAPSPGLRETQYF. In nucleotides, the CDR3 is TGTGCCAGCAGTGAAGCTCCCTCCCCAGGGCTGAGGGAGACCCAGTACTTC.

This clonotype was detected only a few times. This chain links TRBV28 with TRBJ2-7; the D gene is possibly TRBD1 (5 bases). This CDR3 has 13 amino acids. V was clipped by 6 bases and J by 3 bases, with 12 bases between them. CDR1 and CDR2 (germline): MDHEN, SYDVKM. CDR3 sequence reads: CASRDTLIYEQYF. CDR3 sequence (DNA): TGTGCCAGCAGGGACACGTTAATCTACGAGCAGTACTTC.

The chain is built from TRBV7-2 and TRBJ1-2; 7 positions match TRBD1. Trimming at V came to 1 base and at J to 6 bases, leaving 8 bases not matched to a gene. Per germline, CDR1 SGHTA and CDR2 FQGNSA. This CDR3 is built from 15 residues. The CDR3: CASSLGTGEVNGYTF. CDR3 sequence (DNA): TGTGCCAGCAGCTTAGGAACAGGGGAGGTGAATGGCTACACCTTC.

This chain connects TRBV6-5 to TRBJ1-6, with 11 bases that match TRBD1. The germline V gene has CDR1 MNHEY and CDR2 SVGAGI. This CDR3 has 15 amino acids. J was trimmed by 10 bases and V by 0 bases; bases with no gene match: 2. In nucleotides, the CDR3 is TGTGCCAGCAGTTACTCGGGACAGGGGGAGTCACCCCTCCACTTT. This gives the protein CASSYSGQGESPLHF.

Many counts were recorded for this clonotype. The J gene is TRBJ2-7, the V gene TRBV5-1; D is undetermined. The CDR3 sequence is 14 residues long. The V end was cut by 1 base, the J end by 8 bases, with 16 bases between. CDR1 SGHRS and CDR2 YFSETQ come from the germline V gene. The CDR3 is CASSLMSGLSQQYF. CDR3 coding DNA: TGCGCCAGCAGCTTGATGTCGGGCCTTAGTCAGCAGTACTTC.

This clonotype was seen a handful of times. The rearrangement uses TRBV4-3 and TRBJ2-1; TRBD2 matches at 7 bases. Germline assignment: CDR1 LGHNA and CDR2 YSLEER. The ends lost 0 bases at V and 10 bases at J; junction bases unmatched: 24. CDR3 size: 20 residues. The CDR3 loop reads CASSQDRGGSLRESQGEQFF. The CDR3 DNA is TGCGCCAGCAGCCAAGATAGGGGAGGGAGCCTGAGGGAGTCCCAGGGCGAGCAGTTCTTC.

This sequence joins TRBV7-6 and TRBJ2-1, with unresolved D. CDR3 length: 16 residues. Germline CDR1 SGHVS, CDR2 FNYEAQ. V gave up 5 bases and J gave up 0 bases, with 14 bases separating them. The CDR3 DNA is TGTGCCAGCAGCCCACCGGGTGTGAGCTCCTACAATGAGCAGTTCTTC. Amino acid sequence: CASSPPGVSSYNEQFF.

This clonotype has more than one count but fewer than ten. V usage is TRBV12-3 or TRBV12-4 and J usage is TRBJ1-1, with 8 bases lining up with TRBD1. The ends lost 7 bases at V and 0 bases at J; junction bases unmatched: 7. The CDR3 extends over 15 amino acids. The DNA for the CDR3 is TGTGCCAGCAAAAGGGCAGGGGGCCTGAACACTGAAGCTTTCTTT. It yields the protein CASKRAGGLNTEAFF.

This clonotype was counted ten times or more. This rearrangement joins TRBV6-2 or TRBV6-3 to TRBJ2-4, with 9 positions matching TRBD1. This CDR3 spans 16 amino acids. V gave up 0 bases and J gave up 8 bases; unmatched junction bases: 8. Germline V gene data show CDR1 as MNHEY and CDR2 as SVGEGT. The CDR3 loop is CASSYSGQGMSDIQYF. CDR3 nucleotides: TGTGCCAGCAGTTACTCGGGACAGGGTATGAGTGACATTCAGTACTTC.

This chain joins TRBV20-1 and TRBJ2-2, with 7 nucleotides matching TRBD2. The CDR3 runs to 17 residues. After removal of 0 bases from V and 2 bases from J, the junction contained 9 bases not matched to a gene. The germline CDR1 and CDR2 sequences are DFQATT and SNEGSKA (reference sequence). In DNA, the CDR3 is TGCAGTGCTAGAGACCGCCTTACTAGCGCTAACACCGGGGAGCTGTTTTTT. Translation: CSARDRLTSANTGELFF.

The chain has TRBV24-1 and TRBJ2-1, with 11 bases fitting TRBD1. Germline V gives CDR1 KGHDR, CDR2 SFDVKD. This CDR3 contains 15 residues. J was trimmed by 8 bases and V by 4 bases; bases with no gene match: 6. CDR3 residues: CATSDGTGGRYEQFF. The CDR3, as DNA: TGTGCCACCAGTGACGGGACAGGGGGAAGGTATGAGCAGTTCTTC.

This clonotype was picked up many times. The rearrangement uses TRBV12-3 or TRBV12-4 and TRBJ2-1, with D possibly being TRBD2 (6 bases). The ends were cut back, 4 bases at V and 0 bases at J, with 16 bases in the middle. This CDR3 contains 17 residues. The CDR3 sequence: CASSSYGTVSSYNEQFF. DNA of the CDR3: TGTGCCAGCAGTTCCTACGGGACTGTGAGCTCCTACAATGAGCAGTTCTTC.

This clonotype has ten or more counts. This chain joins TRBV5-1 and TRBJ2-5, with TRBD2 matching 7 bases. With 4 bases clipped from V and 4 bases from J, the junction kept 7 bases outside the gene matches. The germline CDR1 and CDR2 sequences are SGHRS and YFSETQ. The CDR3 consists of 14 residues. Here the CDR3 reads CASSLPAGRETQYF. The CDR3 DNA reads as TGCGCCAGCAGCCTCCCAGCGGGAAGAGAGACCCAGTACTTC.

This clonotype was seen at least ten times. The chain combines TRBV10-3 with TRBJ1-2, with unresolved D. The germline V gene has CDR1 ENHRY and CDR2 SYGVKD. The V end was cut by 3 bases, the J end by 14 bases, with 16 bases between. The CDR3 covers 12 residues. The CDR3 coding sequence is TGTGCCATCAGTGATGCGGGCGACCGGCCTACCTTC. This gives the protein CAISDAGDRPTF.

For the CDR3, the DNA is TGCGCCAGCAGCCAAGTTGGCGGGAGGATCAATGAGCAGTTCTTC. Translation gives CASSQVGGRINEQFF. The chain has TRBV4-1 and TRBJ2-1; 8 bases line up with TRBD2. Looked up from germline, CDR1 is MGHRA and CDR2 is YSYEKL. CDR3 length: 15 residues. The J segment lost 6 bases and the V segment lost 1 base, leaving 5 bases of the junction unmatched.

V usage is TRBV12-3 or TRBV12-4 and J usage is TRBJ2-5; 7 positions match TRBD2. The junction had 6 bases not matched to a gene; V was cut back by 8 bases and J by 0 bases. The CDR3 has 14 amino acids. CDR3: CASSFGLDQETQYF. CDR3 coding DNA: TGTGCCAGCTCCTTCGGACTAGACCAAGAGACCCAGTACTTC.